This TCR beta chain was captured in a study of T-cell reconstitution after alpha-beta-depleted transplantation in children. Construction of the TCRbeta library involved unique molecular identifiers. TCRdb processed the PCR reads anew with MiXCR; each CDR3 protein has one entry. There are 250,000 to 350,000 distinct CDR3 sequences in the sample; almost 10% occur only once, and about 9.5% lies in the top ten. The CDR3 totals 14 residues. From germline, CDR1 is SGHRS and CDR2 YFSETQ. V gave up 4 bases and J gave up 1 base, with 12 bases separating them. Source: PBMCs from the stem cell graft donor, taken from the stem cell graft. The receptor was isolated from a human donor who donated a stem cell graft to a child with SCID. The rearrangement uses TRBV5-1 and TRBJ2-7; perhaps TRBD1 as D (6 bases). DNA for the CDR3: TGCGCCAGCAGCCCGTACAGGGATTCCTACGAGCAGTACTTC. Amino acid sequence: CASSPYRDSYEQYF.